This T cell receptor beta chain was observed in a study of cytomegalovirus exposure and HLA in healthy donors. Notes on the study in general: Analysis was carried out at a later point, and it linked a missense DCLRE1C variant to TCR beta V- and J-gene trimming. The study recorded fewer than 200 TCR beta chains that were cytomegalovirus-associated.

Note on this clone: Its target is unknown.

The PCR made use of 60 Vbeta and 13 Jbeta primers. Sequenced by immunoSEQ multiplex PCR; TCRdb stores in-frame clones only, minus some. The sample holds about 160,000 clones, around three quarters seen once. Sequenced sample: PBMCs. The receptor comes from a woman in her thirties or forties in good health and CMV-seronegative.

CDR3 amino acids: CASSTLRENTEAFF. In DNA form, the CDR3 reads TGTGCCAGCAGTACCCTCAGGGAGAACACTGAAGCTTTCTTT. V usage is TRBV5-5 and J usage is TRBJ1-1, with D perhaps TRBD1 (5 bases). V lost 5 bases and J lost 1, with 12 bases in between. The CDR3 runs 14 residues. Germline loops: CDR1 SGHKS, CDR2 YYEKEE (reference sequence). Using reference TRBV5-5 and TRBJ1-1 for the parts outside the CDR3, the full variable domain is DAGVTQSPTHLIKTRGQQVTLRCSPISGHKSVSWYQQVLGQGPQFIFQYYEKEERGRGNFPDRFSARQFPNYSSELNVNALLLGDSALYLCASSTLRENTEAFFGQGTRLTVV.